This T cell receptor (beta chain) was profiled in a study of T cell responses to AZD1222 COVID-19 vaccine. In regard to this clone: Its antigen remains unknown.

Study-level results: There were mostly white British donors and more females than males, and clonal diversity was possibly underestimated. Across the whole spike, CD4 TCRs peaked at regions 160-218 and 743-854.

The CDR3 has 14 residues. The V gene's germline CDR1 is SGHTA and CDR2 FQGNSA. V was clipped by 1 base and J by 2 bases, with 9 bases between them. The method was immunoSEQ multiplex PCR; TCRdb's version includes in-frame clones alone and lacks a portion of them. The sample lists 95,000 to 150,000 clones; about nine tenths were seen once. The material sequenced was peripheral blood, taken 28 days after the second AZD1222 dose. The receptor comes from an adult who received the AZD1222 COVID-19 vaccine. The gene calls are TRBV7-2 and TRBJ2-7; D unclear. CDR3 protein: CASSLEGRAYEQYF. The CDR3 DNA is TGTGCCAGCAGCTTAGAGGGTCGTGCCTACGAGCAGTACTTC. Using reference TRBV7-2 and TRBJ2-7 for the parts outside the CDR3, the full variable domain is GAGVSQSPSNKVTEKGKDVELRCDPISGHTALYWYRQSLGQGLEFLIYFQGNSAPDKSGLPSDRFSAERTGGSVSTLTIQRTQQEDSAVYLCASSLEGRAYEQYFGPGTRLTVT.